This T cell receptor beta chain originates from a study of response to subunit inactivated influenza vaccine. In TCRdb, the RT-PCR reads were re-called with MiXCR into one record per CDR3 protein. Among some 480,000 distinct CDR3 sequences listed, 9.5% to 13% were seen once. Trimming took 0 bases from V and 4 from J, leaving 15 bases between them. Germline CDR1 is MGHRA and CDR2 is YSYEKL. This CDR3 is 16 amino acids long. The sample consisted of PBMCs from blood, taken roughly 6 weeks after vaccination. The receptor comes from a man between 45 and 60 years old who received an inactivated influenza vaccine. The chain links TRBV4-1 to TRBJ1-2, with no clear D. The CDR3 spells CASSQEPRGVLYGYTF. CDR3 nucleotides: TGCGCCAGCAGCCAAGAGCCCAGAGGTGTACTCTATGGCTACACCTTC.